This TCR beta chain emerged from a study of Graves' ophthalmopathy and Graves' hyperthyroidism. With respect to this clonotype: What it recognizes is unknown.

V was pared by 7 bases and J by 5 bases, with 7 bases of the junction left unmatched. The length of the CDR3 is 13 residues. The germline gives CDR1 LNHDA, CDR2 SQIVND (reference sequence). General observations from the study: Cross-validated, the 13-signature model showed 87.88%/81.08% sensitivity/specificity, and 80%/75% in the test set. Blood also held most thyroid clonotypes expanded above 0.001 frequency.

As the template, RNA transcripts were used to amplify TCR beta CDR3 regions. HTBI-primed RT-PCR formed the first round, and a multiplex PCR formed the second. TCRdb independently ran MiXCR on the multiplex PCR reads; one entry per CDR3 protein. The table shows 650,000 to 900,000 distinct CDR3 sequences, with approximately 40% occurring only once. The sequence came from an adult man with Graves' ophthalmopathy. The sample comprised peripheral blood. The chain is built from TRBV19 and TRBJ1-1; 7 bases are shared with TRBD1. For the CDR3, the DNA is TGTGCCAGTAAGAAGACAGGGCGGACTGAAGCTTTCTTT. Translated, it gives CASKKTGRTEAFF.